This paragraph reports one TCR beta chain. Its antigen is undetermined. Each donor contributed roughly 92,000 T cells on average, unsorted. The sample is drawn from a study of T cells in tuberculosis. The wider study: T cells were selected with CD1B tetramers loaded with glucose monomycolate. Whole-study findings and limits: A GMM-specific repertoire classifier reached 80% to 90% accuracy, AUROC about 0.9. GMM-specific TCRs were nearer to active tuberculosis alpha repertoires, suggesting expansion.

Trimming at V came to 5 bases and at J to 1 base, leaving 5 bases not matched to a gene. This CDR3 contains 14 residues. CDR1 SGHRS and CDR2 YFSETQ come from the germline V gene. Sequenced by immunoSEQ multiplex PCR; TCRdb stores in-frame clones only, minus some. The sample has 26,000 or so clones, roughly 90% seen once. The sample taken for sequencing was PBMCs. The chain is built from TRBV5-1 and TRBJ1-1; TRBD1 matches 7 bases. This clonotype originated in a donor aged 10-29 years with latent tuberculosis or without tuberculosis infection. CDR3 protein: CASRRGGPNTEAFF. The CDR3 coding sequence is TGCGCCAGCAGGAGAGGGGGCCCGAACACTGAAGCTTTCTTT.